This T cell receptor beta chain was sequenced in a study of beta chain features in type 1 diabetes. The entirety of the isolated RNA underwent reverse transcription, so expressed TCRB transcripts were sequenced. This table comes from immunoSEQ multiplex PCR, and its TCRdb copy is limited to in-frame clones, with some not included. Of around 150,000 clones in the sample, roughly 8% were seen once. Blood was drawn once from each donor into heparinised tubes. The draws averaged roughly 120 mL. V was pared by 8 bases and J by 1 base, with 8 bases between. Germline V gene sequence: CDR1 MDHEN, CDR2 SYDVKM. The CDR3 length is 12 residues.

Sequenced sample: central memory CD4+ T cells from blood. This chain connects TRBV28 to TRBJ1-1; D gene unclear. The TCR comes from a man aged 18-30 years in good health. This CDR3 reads CASVRQNTEAFF. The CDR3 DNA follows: TGTGCCAGCGTTCGACAGAACACTGAAGCTTTCTTT.